This T cell receptor (beta chain) was found in a study of blood T cell repertoires in COVID-19. Overall study: From T cells, B-cell-depleted T cells, or PBMCs came the material, which was cDNA or gDNA.

The CDR3 runs to 16 residues. V was clipped by 3 bases and J by 2 bases; unmatched bases: 6. From germline, CDR1 is MDHEN and CDR2 SYDVKM. The method was immunoSEQ multiplex PCR; TCRdb's version includes in-frame clones alone and lacks a portion of them. Here the sample spans about 75,000 clones, roughly 78% being singletons. This TCR was recovered from a woman aged 80 or over with active or convalescent COVID-19. Sequencing was performed on peripheral blood. V usage is TRBV28 and J usage is TRBJ2-5, with 10 positions matching TRBD1. The CDR3 region has the DNA TGTGCCAGCAGTTTGGCCGGGACAGGGGTACAAGAGACCCAGTACTTC. Translated: CASSLAGTGVQETQYF.